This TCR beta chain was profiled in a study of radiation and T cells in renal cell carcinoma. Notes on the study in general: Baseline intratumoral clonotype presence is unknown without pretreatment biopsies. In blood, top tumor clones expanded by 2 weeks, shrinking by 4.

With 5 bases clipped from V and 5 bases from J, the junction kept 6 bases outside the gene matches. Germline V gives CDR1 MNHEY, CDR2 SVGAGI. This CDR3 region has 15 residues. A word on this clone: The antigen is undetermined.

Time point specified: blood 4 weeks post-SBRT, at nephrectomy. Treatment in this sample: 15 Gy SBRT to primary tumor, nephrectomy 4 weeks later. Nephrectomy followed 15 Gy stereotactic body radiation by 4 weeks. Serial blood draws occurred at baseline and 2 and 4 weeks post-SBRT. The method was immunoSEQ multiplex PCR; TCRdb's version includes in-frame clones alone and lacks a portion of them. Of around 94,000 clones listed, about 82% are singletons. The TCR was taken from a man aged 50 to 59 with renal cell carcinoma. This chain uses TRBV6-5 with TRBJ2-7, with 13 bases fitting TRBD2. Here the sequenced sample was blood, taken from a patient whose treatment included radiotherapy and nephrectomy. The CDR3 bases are TGTGCCAGCAGTCCAGGACTAGCGGGAGTGGACGAGCAGTACTTC. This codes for CASSPGLAGVDEQYF.